The 29 T cell receptor beta chains reported below all come from one sample, sequenced in a study of T cell clones after liver transplantation. Profiling relied on immunoSEQ multiplex PCR, and the TCRdb table lists in-frame clones only, not all of them. The sample shows 65,000 to 95,000 clones, over 70% of them seen only once. The material sequenced was CD4+ T cells from blood, taken before liver transplant. The receptors stem from a human donor who received a liver transplant.

V usage is TRBV28 and J usage is TRBJ2-1; D unresolved. CDR3 length: 12 residues. Per the germline V gene, CDR1 is MDHEN and CDR2 is SYDVKM. With 3 bases removed from V and 7 bases from J, the gap between germline ends came to 7 bases. The CDR3, as DNA: TGTGCCAGCAGTTTTTTTTTGAATGAGCAGTTCTTC. It is translated as CASSFFLNEQFF. The full variable domain, rest sourced from reference TRBV28 and TRBJ2-1, is DVKVTQSSRYLVKRTGEKVFLECVQDMDHENMFWYRQDPGLGLRLIYFSYDVKMKEKGDIPEGYSVSREKKERFSLILESASTNQTSMYLCASSFFLNEQFFGPGTRLTVL.

This clone has just a few counts. The genes are TRBV7-3 and TRBJ2-5, with 7 bases matching TRBD2. V gave up 1 base and J gave up 5 bases; unmatched junction bases: 4. The CDR3 covers 14 residues. Germline CDR1 and CDR2: SGHTA and FQGTGA. The CDR3 reads CASSLIGGSETQYF. The CDR3, as DNA: TGTGCCAGCAGCTTAATAGGCGGGAGCGAGACCCAGTACTTC.

DNA for the CDR3: TGTGCCAGCAGCGGCGGGAGAACGCAGTATTTT. Protein sequence: CASSGGRTQYF. This rearrangement joins TRBV28 to TRBJ2-3; 7 bases match TRBD2. J was trimmed by 9 bases and V by 6 bases; bases with no gene match: 3. CDR3 size: 11 residues. In germline, CDR1 is MDHEN, CDR2 SYDVKM.

This chain links TRBV28 with TRBJ2-1, with 9 positions matching TRBD2. Germline CDR1 MDHEN, CDR2 SYDVKM. The CDR3 loop spans 16 amino acids. As DNA, the CDR3 is TGTGGGAGCAGTCTCGCGGGAGGGCCTTCCTACAATGAGCAGTTCTTC. Translation: CGSSLAGGPSYNEQFF. Full variable domain (missing parts from reference TRBV28 and TRBJ2-1): DVKVTQSSRYLVKRTGEKVFLECVQDMDHENMFWYRQDPGLGLRLIYFSYDVKMKEKGDIPEGYSVSREKKERFSLILESASTNQTSMYLCGSSLAGGPSYNEQFFGPGTRLTVL.

The chain carries TRBV6-5 and TRBJ1-2; D might be TRBD1 (5 bases). The CDR3 sequence is 13 residues long. CDR1 and CDR2 (germline): MNHEY, SVGAGI. The V end lost 6 bases, the J end lost 3 bases, and 11 bases lay between the germline ends. The CDR3 region is CASSRDGYYGYTF. CDR3 sequence (DNA): TGTGCCAGCAGCCGGGACGGCTACTATGGCTACACCTTC.

The chain combines TRBV5-1 with TRBJ1-2; 10 positions agree with TRBD1. Germline V gene lookup returns CDR1 SGHRS and CDR2 YFSETQ. This CDR3 is 14 amino acids long. Trimming removed 0 bases from V and 10 bases from J; junction bases left unmatched: 6. The CDR3 bases are TGCGCCAGCAGCTTGGGGGGACAGGGGCATCTCTACACCTTC. Its translation: CASSLGGQGHLYTF.

This sequence joins TRBV7-9 and TRBJ2-1; the D is unclear. Trimming pared 6 bases from V and 5 bases from J, leaving 17 bases between. Germline CDR1 reads SEHNR; CDR2 reads FQNEAQ (reference sequence). The CDR3 has 15 residues. CDR3 nucleotides: TGTGCCAGCAGTCCACAGACCGGACCCCACAATGAGCAGTTCTTC. This sequence encodes CASSPQTGPHNEQFF.

The gene calls are TRBV5-1 and TRBJ2-3; D is perhaps TRBD2 (6 bases). Germline V gene sequence: CDR1 SGHRS, CDR2 YFSETQ. The ends were cut back, 2 bases at V and 4 bases at J, with 11 bases in the middle. This CDR3 region has 14 residues. The CDR3 sequence: CASSFPGASDTQYF. The CDR3 DNA reads as TGCGCCAGCAGCTTCCCGGGAGCATCAGATACGCAGTATTTT.

This chain uses TRBV27 with TRBJ2-7, with 9 bases that match TRBD1. The J segment lost 3 bases and the V segment lost 0 bases, leaving 3 bases of the junction unmatched. The CDR3 is 15 amino acids. Per germline, CDR1 MNHEY and CDR2 SMNVEV (reference sequence). The CDR3 loop reads CASSLSGQGLYEQYF. The CDR3 DNA is TGTGCCAGCAGTTTATCGGGACAGGGCCTCTACGAGCAGTACTTC.

The chain uses TRBV7-9 and TRBJ1-1; TRBD1 aligns across 7 bases. The J segment lost 10 bases and the V segment lost 2 bases, leaving 13 bases of the junction unmatched. Germline values: CDR1 SEHNR, CDR2 FQNEAQ (reference sequence). The CDR3 spans 15 residues. The CDR3 spells CASSLPTGHDVGAFF. CDR3 bases: TGTGCCAGCAGCTTACCGACAGGGCACGATGTGGGAGCTTTCTTT. The whole variable domain, filled in from reference TRBV7-9 and TRBJ1-1, reads DTGVSQNPRHKITKRGQNVTFRCDPISEHNRLYWYRQTLGQGPEFLTYFQNEAQLEKSRLLSDRFSAERPKGSFSTLEIQRTEQGDSAMYLCASSLPTGHDVGAFFGQGTRLTVV.

This clone showed up just once. The rearrangement joins TRBV18 to TRBJ2-1; D gene unclear. The CDR3 totals 15 residues. V dropped 1 base and J dropped 5 bases, with 12 bases sitting between them. In germline, CDR1 is KGHSH, CDR2 LQKENI. CDR3 sequence (DNA): TGTGCCAGCTCACCACGGGCCCCTGGGGACAATGAGCAGTTCTTC. Protein: CASSPRAPGDNEQFF. Drawing the rest from reference TRBV18 and TRBJ2-1, the complete variable domain is NAGVMQNPRHLVRRRGQEARLRCSPMKGHSHVYWYRQLPEEGLKFMVYLQKENIIDESGMPKERFSAEFPKEGPSILRIQQVVRGDSAAYFCASSPRAPGDNEQFFGPGTRLTVL.

The chain employs TRBV27 and TRBJ1-5, with TRBD1 as a possible D gene (6 bases). Germline V gene lookup returns CDR1 MNHEY and CDR2 SMNVEV (reference sequence). Trimming cost V 7 bases and J 6 bases, with 16 bases left between them. The CDR3 covers 14 residues. The DNA of the CDR3 is TGTGCCAGCACCATAGGGGGGTATGGTCAGCCCCAGCATTTT. It encodes CASTIGGYGQPQHF.

The CDR3 spells CASSENRGAGELFF. In nucleotides, the CDR3 is TGCGCCAGCAGTGAGAACAGGGGCGCCGGGGAGCTGTTTTTT. The chain links TRBV10-1 to TRBJ2-2; 7 nucleotides match TRBD1. In germline, CDR1 is WNHNN, CDR2 SYGVQD (reference sequence). This CDR3 region has 14 residues. J lost 6 bases, V lost 2 bases, and 3 bases had no gene match.

The chain has TRBV11-2 and TRBJ1-3; D is possibly TRBD1 (5 bases). Trimming took off 1 base at V and 7 bases at J, with 14 bases between the two ends. CDR3 length: 15 residues. Per germline, CDR1 SGHAT and CDR2 FQNNGV. CDR3 in amino acids: CASSLGWPGVNTIYF. Here the CDR3 DNA reads TGTGCCAGCAGCTTAGGGTGGCCGGGGGTGAACACCATATATTTT.

This clone was picked up many times. The chain has TRBV7-2 and TRBJ2-4; 7 nucleotides line up with TRBD2. Germline V gene lookup returns CDR1 SGHTA and CDR2 FQGNSA. The CDR3 totals 14 residues. Trimming removed 1 base from V and 6 bases from J; junction bases left unmatched: 3. The CDR3 DNA follows: TGTGCCAGCAGCTTAGGTCCTAGCGGAAACATTCAGTACTTC. It specifies CASSLGPSGNIQYF.

The chain uses TRBV29-1 and TRBJ1-2, with 9 bases aligning to TRBD1. The CDR3 length is 11 residues. With V trimmed by 7 bases and J by 8 bases, 5 bases remained unmatched. Germline CDR1 and CDR2: SQVTM and ANQGSEA. CDR3 in amino acids: CSAGQGFGYTF. CDR3 DNA sequence: TGCAGCGCGGGACAGGGATTCGGCTACACCTTC.

The chain couples TRBV2 to TRBJ2-7; 10 bases line up with TRBD1. Per germline, CDR1 SNHLY and CDR2 FYNNEI. This CDR3 comprises 13 residues. The J segment lost 2 bases and the V segment lost 6 bases, leaving 1 base of the junction unmatched. CDR3 sequence: CASRGQGTYEQYF. DNA for the CDR3: TGTGCCAGCAGGGGACAGGGGACCTACGAGCAGTACTTC.

V is TRBV5-1 and J is TRBJ2-1; D may be TRBD1 (7 bases). With 6 bases removed from V and 10 bases from J, the gap between germline ends came to 20 bases. The CDR3 sequence is 14 residues long. From germline, CDR1 is SGHRS and CDR2 YFSETQ. The CDR3 loop is CASTRGASSGEQFF. As DNA, the CDR3 is TGCGCCAGCACCAGGGGGGCCTCTTCGGGGGAGCAGTTCTTC.

The rearrangement joins TRBV5-6 to TRBJ2-1; D ambiguous. V was pared by 4 bases and J by 0 bases, with 8 bases between. This CDR3 region has 14 residues. CDR1 and CDR2 from the germline V gene are SGHDT and YYEEEE. CDR3 amino acids: CASSRLSSYNEQFF. CDR3 DNA: TGTGCCAGCAGCCGACTGAGCTCCTACAATGAGCAGTTCTTC. Full variable domain (rest looked up from reference TRBV5-6 and TRBJ2-1): DAGVTQSPTHLIKTRGQQVTLRCSPKSGHDTVSWYQQALGQGPQFIFQYYEEEERQRGNFPDRFSGHQFPNYSSELNVNALLLGDSALYLCASSRLSSYNEQFFGPGTRLTVL.

The J gene is TRBJ1-1, the V gene TRBV7-2, with 7 bases that match TRBD1. This CDR3 region has 17 residues. Losses at the gene ends were 1 base for V and 4 bases for J; bases not matched to a gene: 12. Germline values: CDR1 SGHTA, CDR2 FQGNSA. CDR3 DNA: TGTGCCAGCAGCTTAGGGTATAGAGCAGGGGGAAGCACTGAAGCTTTCTTT. Translated, it gives CASSLGYRAGGSTEAFF.

This chain links TRBV18 with TRBJ2-7, with a possible D match to TRBD1 (5 bases). Trimming took 5 bases from V and 5 from J, leaving 13 bases between them. This CDR3 is built from 13 residues. Germline CDR1 and CDR2: KGHSH and LQKENI. The CDR3 loop reads CASSSQGANEQYF. CDR3 coding DNA: TGTGCCAGCTCAAGCCAGGGTGCCAACGAGCAGTACTTC.

The rearrangement links TRBV11-2 to TRBJ2-7; perhaps TRBD2 as D (5 bases). V was pared by 6 bases and J by 1 base, with 16 bases between. Per the germline V gene, CDR1 is SGHAT and CDR2 is FQNNGV. The CDR3 has 15 residues. In DNA form, the CDR3 reads TGTGCCAGCAGACCAGGACTCTTTACTTCCTACGAGCAGTACTTC. This encodes CASRPGLFTSYEQYF. Combining the CDR3 with reference TRBV11-2 and TRBJ2-7 gives the whole variable domain EAGVAQSPRYKIIEKRQSVAFWCNPISGHATLYWYQQILGQGPKLLIQFQNNGVVDDSQLPKDRFSAERLKGVDSTLKIQPAKLEDSAVYLCASRPGLFTSYEQYFGPGTRLTVT.

The chain combines TRBV19 with TRBJ1-2; D not certain. The CDR3 sequence is 13 residues long. Germline V gene lookup returns CDR1 LNHDA and CDR2 SQIVND (reference sequence). Trimming stripped 3 bases from V and 8 bases from J, with 13 bases between. The CDR3 protein is CASSMEGSAGYTF. The CDR3 nucleotides are TGTGCCAGTAGTATGGAGGGTTCGGCGGGCTACACCTTC. Supplemented by reference TRBV19 and TRBJ1-2, the full variable domain reads DGGITQSPKYLFRKEGQNVTLSCEQNLNHDAMYWYRQDPGQGLRLIYYSQIVNDFQKGDIAEGYSVSREKKESFPLTVTSAQKNPTAFYLCASSMEGSAGYTFGSGTRLTVV.

The chain combines TRBV28 with TRBJ1-4; 8 nucleotides match TRBD1. Trimming removed 5 bases from V and 8 bases from J; junction bases left unmatched: 7. There are 14 residues in the CDR3. Germline V gives CDR1 MDHEN, CDR2 SYDVKM. This chain's CDR3 is CASSRRQGREKLFF. The CDR3 DNA is TGTGCCAGCAGTAGAAGACAGGGGAGGGAAAAACTGTTTTTT. Combining the CDR3 with reference TRBV28 and TRBJ1-4 gives the whole variable domain DVKVTQSSRYLVKRTGEKVFLECVQDMDHENMFWYRQDPGLGLRLIYFSYDVKMKEKGDIPEGYSVSREKKERFSLILESASTNQTSMYLCASSRRQGREKLFFGSGTQLSVL.

The V gene is TRBV9, the J gene TRBJ2-7; 10 bases are shared with TRBD1. The CDR3 runs to 16 residues. Germline lookup yields CDR1 SGDLS and CDR2 YYNGEE. The V and J ends lost 4 bases and 5 bases, in that order; junction bases with no gene match: 12. Here the CDR3 DNA reads TGTGCCAGCAGCCCAGGGGGCGGGACAGGGGTTCACGAGCAGTACTTC. Amino acid sequence: CASSPGGGTGVHEQYF.

V and J are TRBV6-1 and TRBJ2-3, with D possibly being TRBD1 or TRBD2 (6 bases each). The V and J ends lost 5 bases and 0 bases respectively, with 12 bases between them. Germline CDR1 is MNHNS and CDR2 is SASEGT. The CDR3 runs to 15 residues. In nucleotides, the CDR3 is TGTGCCAGCAGTCCAGGGGACTTTAGCACAGATACGCAGTATTTT. It is translated as CASSPGDFSTDTQYF.

This clone was seen only a few times. The chain uses TRBV29-1 and TRBJ2-2; weak D call: TRBD2 (5 bases). The germline CDR1 and CDR2 sequences are SQVTM and ANQGSEA. Trimming removed 4 bases at V and 8 bases at J, with 17 bases between. CDR3 length: 14 residues. Here the CDR3 DNA reads TGCAGCGTTGTCATCGGGGTCTGGACTGGGGAGCTGTTTTTT. Amino acid sequence: CSVVIGVWTGELFF.

The chain uses TRBV14 and TRBJ2-1; TRBD2 matches 11 bases. Per the germline V gene, CDR1 is SGHDN and CDR2 is FVKESK. J lost 12 bases, V lost 3 bases, and 10 bases had no gene match. There are 15 residues in the CDR3. The chain's CDR3 is CASSQTVSGRASQFF. The CDR3 bases are TGTGCCAGCAGCCAGACAGTTAGCGGGAGGGCCTCGCAGTTCTTC.

The J gene is TRBJ2-5, the V gene TRBV5-1; TRBD1 agrees at 11 bases. Germline V gene lookup returns CDR1 SGHRS and CDR2 YFSETQ. V shed 8 bases, J shed 4 bases, and the junction held 10 bases outside the gene matches. The CDR3 is 15 amino acids. CDR3 bases: TGCGCCAGTTACGGACAGGGGGCGAGGGTAGAGACCCAGTACTTC. This translates into CASYGQGARVETQYF. The full variable domain, completed using reference TRBV5-1 and TRBJ2-5, is KAGVTQTPRYLIKTRGQQVTLSCSPISGHRSVSWYQQTPGQGLQFLFEYFSETQRNKGNFPGRFSGRQFSNSRSEMNVSTLELGDSALYLCASYGQGARVETQYFGPGTRLLVL.